This TCR beta chain is drawn from a study of vaccination effects on CD4 cells after COVID-19. Sequencing used immunoSEQ multiplex PCR; TCRdb keeps in-frame clones, though not all of them. The sample records approximately 74,000 clones, roughly 80% being singletons. The germline gives CDR1 SNHLY, CDR2 FYNNEI. There are 13 residues in the CDR3. The V end lost 9 bases, the J end lost 0 bases, and 11 bases lay between the germline ends. The study's findings and limits: Few convalescent patients were included, and no early post-infection timepoints were sampled.

With regard to this clone: Its antigen remains unidentified.

Antigen-specific CD4+ T cells were first expanded with viral peptide pools by the ViraFEST assay and only then sequenced. Following culture for 9 to 11 days, CD4+ T cells were isolated. BNT162b2 vaccine or mRNA-1273 vaccine was given to participants in two doses. The TCR originated in a human donor who received a COVID-19 vaccine. Sequencing was performed on CD4+ T cells from PBMCs cultured with HCoV-OC43 spike peptides, taken after COVID-19 vaccination. As to subset: HCoV-OC43 spike overlapping peptide pool stimulation. The chain carries TRBV2 and TRBJ1-2; a weak D match, TRBD1 (5 bases). The CDR3 is CARGEQTNYGYTF. DNA of the CDR3: TGTGCCAGGGGGGAACAAACTAACTATGGCTACACCTTC.